The clone carrying this T cell receptor (beta chain) was counted a few times. The antigen is unknown. The data derive from a study of cytomegalovirus exposure and HLA in healthy donors. Study in general: The roughly 100 million unique TCR beta sequences, from 150 million to 200 million T cells, were found by an earlier analysis. Study-level points and caveats: Later genetic work tied a missense DCLRE1C variant to beta-chain V and J trimming.

Use of 60 Vbeta and 13 Jbeta primers characterized the PCR. Data came from immunoSEQ multiplex PCR; TCRdb stores just in-frame clones and leaves some out. The sample holds 150,000 to 200,000 clones, roughly four fifths seen once. From germline, CDR1 is SQVTM and CDR2 ANQGSEA. This CDR3 has 13 amino acids. V lost 3 bases to trimming and J lost 2 bases, with 7 bases between them. This sequence joins TRBV29-1 and TRBJ2-2; no firm D call. The clonotype was recovered from a man in his fifties or sixties in good health and CMV-seropositive. The sequenced sample consisted of PBMCs. The CDR3: CSVDDTNTGELFF. In nucleotides, the CDR3 is TGCAGCGTTGACGACACTAACACCGGGGAGCTGTTTTTT.